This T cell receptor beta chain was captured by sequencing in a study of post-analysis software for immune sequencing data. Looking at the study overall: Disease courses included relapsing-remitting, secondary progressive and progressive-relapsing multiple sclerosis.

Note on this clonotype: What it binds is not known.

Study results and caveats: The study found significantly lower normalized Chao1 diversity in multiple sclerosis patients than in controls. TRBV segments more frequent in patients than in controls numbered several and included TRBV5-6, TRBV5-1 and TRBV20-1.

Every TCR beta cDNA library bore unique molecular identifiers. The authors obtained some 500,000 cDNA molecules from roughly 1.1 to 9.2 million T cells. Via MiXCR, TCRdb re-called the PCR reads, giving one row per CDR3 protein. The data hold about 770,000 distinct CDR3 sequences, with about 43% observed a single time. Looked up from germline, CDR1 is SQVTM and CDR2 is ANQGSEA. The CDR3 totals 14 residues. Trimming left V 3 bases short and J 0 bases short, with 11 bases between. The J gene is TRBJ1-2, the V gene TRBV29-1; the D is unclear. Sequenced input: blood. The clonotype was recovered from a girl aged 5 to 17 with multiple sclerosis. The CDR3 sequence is CSVDRAGPNYGYTF. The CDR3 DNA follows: TGCAGCGTTGATAGGGCAGGCCCTAACTATGGCTACACCTTC.